Listed below are T cell receptor beta chains from one sample, sequenced in a study of long-term antiretroviral therapy in people with HIV. TCRdb keeps only in-frame clones here, not all; method: immunoSEQ multiplex PCR. The sample contains 16,000 or so clones, 90% to 95% of which appear only once. This material consisted of unsorted PBMCs, taken 10 to 12 years after starting antiretroviral therapy. These receptors were obtained from a man aged 30 to 39 with HIV. CDR3s include the opening cysteine and the closing phenylalanine or tryptophan. The D gene is left open where the match is weak. Size tells how often a clone was seen (once, few, many) or the class of an expanded clone, and some rows leave it out.

>NA|TRBV7-2|NA|TRBJ2-5
CASSLNRAETQYF
TGTGCCAGCAGCCTAAACAGGGCAGAGACCCAGTACTTC
>NA|TRBV28|NA|TRBJ1-1
CASSFGGATNTEAFF
TGTGCCAGCAGTTTCGGGGGGGCGACGAACACTGAAGCTTTCTTT
>NA|TRBV2|NA|TRBJ1-2
CASSEERSGYTF
TGTGCCAGCAGTGAAGAACGGTCGGGCTACACCTTC
>NA|TRBV19|NA|TRBJ2-5
CASKAGAEETQYF
TGTGCCAGTAAAGCCGGGGCCGAAGAGACCCAGTACTTC
>NA|TRBV4-1|once|TRBJ1-2
CASSQVREARYGYTF
TGCGCCAGCAGCCAAGTGAGAGAAGCCCGCTATGGCTACACCTTC
>TRBD1|TRBV30|NA|TRBJ1-6
CAWRMTGGYNSPLHF
TGTGCCTGGAGGATGACAGGGGGTTATAATTCACCCCTCCACTTT
>NA|TRBV7-6|NA|TRBJ2-5
CASSLGYSNQETQYF
TGTGCCAGCAGCTTAGGGTACTCTAACCAAGAGACCCAGTACTTC
>TRBD2|TRBV6-5|NA|TRBJ2-3
CASSLRGGLDTQYF
TGTGCCAGCAGCCTGCGGGGGGGCCTTGATACGCAGTATTTT
>TRBD1|TRBV6-5|NA|TRBJ1-4
CASSAGQRNEKLFF
TGTGCCAGCAGTGCGGGACAGCGAAATGAAAAACTGTTTTTT
>TRBD1|TRBV2|few|TRBJ1-3
CASSPQGVGGNTIYF
TGTGCCAGCAGCCCACAGGGGGTCGGGGGAAACACCATATATTTT
>NA|TRBV2|NA|TRBJ2-7
CASSVGDFSYEQYF
TGTGCCAGCAGTGTGGGGGACTTCTCCTACGAGCAGTACTTC
>NA|TRBV15|NA|TRBJ1-5
CATSRGDSSYQPQHF
TGTGCCACCAGCAGAGGTGACAGTTCCTATCAGCCCCAGCATTTT
>TRBD2|TRBV19|NA|TRBJ2-2
CASASGGYTGELFF
TGTGCCAGTGCGTCGGGGGGGTACACCGGGGAGCTGTTTTTT
>NA|TRBV2|NA|TRBJ2-5
CASSGQETQYF
TGTGCCAGCAGTGGCCAAGAGACCCAGTACTTC
>NA|TRBV7-9|NA|TRBJ1-2
CASNDPGGYTF
TGTGCCAGCAACGATCCAGGGGGCTACACCTTC
>NA|TRBV5-8|NA|TRBJ2-1
CASSMTPTYNEQFF
TGTGCCAGCAGCATGACACCGACCTACAATGAGCAGTTCTTC
>NA|TRBV18|once|TRBJ2-3
CASSPSITDTQYF
TGTGCCAGCTCACCGTCCATTACAGATACGCAGTATTTT
>TRBD1|TRBV6-6|NA|TRBJ2-2
CASSTWTGITGELFF
TGTGCCAGCAGTACCTGGACAGGGATCACCGGGGAGCTGTTTTTT
>NA|TRBV2|NA|TRBJ2-4
CASSESLAENIQYF
TGTGCCAGCAGTGAAAGTCTAGCAGAAAACATTCAGTACTTC
>NA|TRBV10-3|NA|TRBJ1-1
CAIKLDRSNTEAFF
TGTGCCATCAAGCTAGACAGGTCGAACACTGAAGCTTTCTTT
>NA|TRBV27|NA|TRBJ2-3
CASNRDRSTDTQYF
TGTGCCAGCAACCGGGACCGCAGCACAGATACGCAGTATTTT
>NA|TRBV29-1|NA|TRBJ1-1
CSVVTTAEAFF
TGCAGCGTAGTGACGACGGCTGAAGCTTTCTTT
>TRBD1|TRBV7-9|NA|TRBJ1-1
CASSSGQGNTEAFF
TGTGCCAGCAGCTCGGGACAGGGCAACACTGAAGCTTTCTTT
>TRBD1|TRBV28|NA|TRBJ2-3
CASSSGRQGWKDTQYF
TGTGCCAGCAGTTCGGGGAGACAGGGGTGGAAAGATACGCAGTATTTT
>TRBD1|TRBV28|NA|TRBJ2-5
CASSSLSGGTETQYF
TGTGCCAGCAGTTCCCTCTCAGGGGGTACAGAGACCCAGTACTTC
>TRBD1|TRBV27|NA|TRBJ1-6
CASSFGQAPSSYNSPLHF
TGTGCCAGCAGTTTCGGACAGGCCCCCAGCTCCTATAATTCACCCCTCCACTTT
>TRBD2|TRBV7-6|NA|TRBJ2-1
CASSLGSGASSYNEQFF
TGTGCCAGCAGCTTAGGTAGCGGGGCAAGCTCCTACAATGAGCAGTTCTTC
>NA|TRBV19|NA|TRBJ1-5
CATRSRGGQPQHF
TGTGCCACCCGAAGCAGAGGGGGACAGCCCCAGCATTTT
>NA|TRBV6-5|NA|TRBJ1-1
CASSYGTLNTEAFF
TGTGCCAGCAGTTACGGGACGCTGAACACTGAAGCTTTCTTT
>NA|TRBV5-1|NA|TRBJ2-2
CASSFYSNTGELFF
TGCGCCAGCAGCTTTTACAGTAACACCGGGGAGCTGTTTTTT
>NA|TRBV7-9|NA|TRBJ2-3
CASSLATTGAGGNTQYF
TGTGCCAGCAGCTTAGCTACGACAGGGGCGGGGGGGAATACGCAGTATTTT
>NA|TRBV6-5|NA|TRBJ2-7
CASRPSGSSYEQYF
TGTGCCAGCAGGCCGAGTGGGAGCTCCTACGAGCAGTACTTC
>NA|TRBV19|NA|TRBJ2-5
CASSIQAEFRETQYF
TGTGCCAGTAGTATCCAAGCGGAGTTCAGAGAGACCCAGTACTTC
>NA|TRBV14|NA|TRBJ2-2
CASSQVGTGELFF
TGTGCCAGCAGCCAAGTGGGCACCGGGGAGCTGTTTTTT
>NA|TRBV6-1|NA|TRBJ2-7
CASSEAGRTYEQYF
TGTGCCAGCAGTGAAGCGGGCAGGACCTACGAGCAGTACTTC
>NA|TRBV2|NA|TRBJ1-1
CASSILPGQNTEAFF
TGTGCCAGCAGTATATTACCGGGACAGAACACTGAAGCTTTCTTT
>NA|TRBV28|NA|TRBJ1-1
CASSLWWNTEAFF
TGTGCCAGCAGTCTCTGGTGGAACACTGAAGCTTTCTTT
>TRBD1|TRBV7-2|NA|TRBJ2-5
CASSLAGTGEETQYF
TGTGCCAGCAGCTTAGCTGGGACAGGGGAAGAGACCCAGTACTTC
>NA|TRBV4-1|NA|TRBJ2-2
CASLAGGTGELFF
TGCGCCAGCCTAGCTGGGGGGACCGGGGAGCTGTTTTTT
>NA|TRBV19|NA|TRBJ2-2
CASSISGNTGELFF
TGTGCCAGTAGTATATCAGGGAACACCGGGGAGCTGTTTTTT
>NA|TRBV5-6|NA|TRBJ2-5
CASSLWETQYF
TGTGCCAGCAGTCTGTGGGAGACCCAGTACTTC
>NA|TRBV7-9|NA|TRBJ1-1
CASSLVENTEAFF
TGTGCCAGCAGCTTAGTTGAGAACACTGAAGCTTTCTTT
>NA|TRBV19|NA|TRBJ1-5
CASSGGWTGNQPQHF
TGTGCCAGTAGCGGGGGATGGACGGGCAATCAGCCCCAGCATTTT
>NA|TRBV4-1|NA|TRBJ1-2
CASSQGGRGPFYGYTF
TGCGCCAGCAGCCAAGGGGGGCGGGGACCATTCTATGGCTACACCTTC
>NA|TRBV4-1|NA|TRBJ2-7
CASSQGGAHIQLEQYF
TGCGCCAGCAGCCAAGGAGGGGCCCACATTCAACTCGAGCAGTACTTC